These 24 T cell receptor beta chains were all obtained from the same sample, sequenced in a study of CD8 T cells in Susac syndrome. Random hexamers were used to reverse transcribe the RNA input (about 0.5 to 1 ug). TCRdb reprocessed the immunoSEQ multiplex PCR reads via MiXCR and lists one record per CDR3 protein. Altogether about 190,000 distinct CDR3 sequences are present, 85% to 95% being singletons, with the ten largest covering about 0.094%. Sequencing input: CD4+ T cells from PBMCs. Source of these receptors: a human donor in good health.

This sequence joins TRBV28 and TRBJ2-2, with a weak D call TRBD2 (7 bases). Germline V gene data show CDR1 as MDHEN and CDR2 as SYDVKM. This CDR3 contains 15 residues. V gave up 7 bases and J gave up 6 bases, with 18 bases separating them. This chain's CDR3 is CASTGAGVYSGELFF. The CDR3 DNA reads as TGTGCCAGCACGGGGGCGGGAGTTTATTCCGGGGAGCTGTTTTTT.

This rearrangement joins TRBV15 to TRBJ2-7; unclear D gene. The V gene lost 6 bases and the J gene lost 3 bases, with 15 bases spanning the gap. Germline V gene data show CDR1 as LNHNV and CDR2 as YYDKDF (reference sequence). The CDR3 totals 14 residues. CDR3 sequence: CATSVGQESYEQYF. CDR3 bases: TGTGCCACCAGTGTCGGGCAGGAAAGCTACGAGCAGTACTTC.

J is TRBJ2-7 and V is TRBV27; D is ambiguous. The V end lost 5 bases, the J end lost 1 base, and 12 bases lay between the germline ends. In germline, CDR1 is MNHEY, CDR2 SMNVEV (reference sequence). This CDR3 has 14 amino acids. The CDR3 coding sequence is TGTGCCAGCAGTAACTTTGGCGGATCCTACGAGCAGTACTTC. Translated: CASSNFGGSYEQYF.

This chain uses TRBV19 with TRBJ2-1, with unresolved D. The V end was cut by 5 bases, the J end by 4 bases, with 6 bases between. There are 12 residues in the CDR3. Per the germline V gene, CDR1 is LNHDA and CDR2 is SQIVND (reference sequence). CDR3 in amino acids: CASSWGYNEQFF. CDR3 in DNA: TGTGCCAGTAGTTGGGGTTACAATGAGCAGTTCTTC.

The rearrangement links TRBV7-9 to TRBJ2-7; D remains ambiguous. The CDR3 has 14 residues. Trimming left V 1 base short and J 5 bases short, with 12 bases between. The germline V gene has CDR1 SEHNR and CDR2 FQNEAQ (reference sequence). The CDR3 DNA reads as TGTGCCAGCAGCTTAGGAGAAGGTAGCAACGAGCAGTACTTC. Its protein is CASSLGEGSNEQYF.

V usage is TRBV20-1 and J usage is TRBJ1-5, with D possibly matching TRBD1 (5 bases). The ends were cut back, 3 bases at V and 0 bases at J, with 12 bases in the middle. This CDR3 region has 15 residues. Germline CDR1 is DFQATT and CDR2 is SNEGSKA (reference sequence). The CDR3 region is CSASRSGYSNQPQHF. CDR3 nucleotides: TGCAGTGCTAGCCGATCAGGGTATAGCAATCAGCCCCAGCATTTT.

The chain couples TRBV9 to TRBJ1-1; D gene uncertain. CDR1 is SGDLS, CDR2 YYNGEE, per germline. The CDR3 length is 13 residues. V was pared by 4 bases and J by 0 bases, with 7 bases between. Here the CDR3 reads CASSYTMNTEAFF. The CDR3 nucleotides are TGTGCCAGCAGCTACACTATGAACACTGAAGCTTTCTTT.

The rearrangement links TRBV6-2 or TRBV6-3 to TRBJ2-7; D may be TRBD1 (6 bases). V lost 6 bases and J 0 bases, leaving 15 bases between the germline ends. Germline V gives CDR1 MNHEY, CDR2 SVGEGT. The length of the CDR3 is 15 residues. The CDR3, as DNA: TGTGCCAGCAGCACCTCAGACAGGAGCTCCTACGAGCAGTACGTC. Translating gives CASSTSDRSSYEQYV.

The rearrangement uses TRBV28 and TRBJ2-6, with a possible D match to TRBD2 (6 bases). The CDR3 has 16 residues. V was shortened by 3 bases and J by 2 bases, with 11 bases between the two germline ends. From germline, CDR1 is MDHEN and CDR2 SYDVKM. CDR3 bases: TGTGCCAGCAGTTTGGAGGGAGTAGCTGGGGCCAACGTCCTGACTTTC. Translating it yields CASSLEGVAGANVLTF.

The chain carries TRBV29-1 and TRBJ2-5; D unclear. From germline, CDR1 is SQVTM and CDR2 ANQGSEA. This CDR3 is 14 amino acids long. CDR3 nucleotide sequence: TGCAGTGGGATCCGGGTTCGGCAAAAAGAGACCCAGTACTTC. Encoded protein: CSGIRVRQKETQYF.

The sample holds a few counts of this clonotype. V and J are TRBV27 and TRBJ2-1; D is unresolved. Trimming removed 3 bases from V and 9 bases from J, with 9 bases in between. Germline CDR1 is MNHEY and CDR2 is SMNVEV (reference sequence). This CDR3 is built from 12 residues. The CDR3 loop is CASSLDYGEQFF. Here the CDR3 DNA reads TGTGCCAGCAGTTTGGATTACGGTGAGCAGTTCTTC.

The rearrangement links TRBV14 to TRBJ2-1; D is undetermined. V dropped 4 bases and J dropped 2 bases, with 15 bases sitting between them. The CDR3 consists of 16 residues. Germline V gene sequence: CDR1 SGHDN, CDR2 FVKESK. The CDR3 DNA follows: TGTGCCAGCAGCCCTGGGTTCCTCCTAACCTACAATGAGCAGTTCTTC. Translated, it gives CASSPGFLLTYNEQFF.

CDR3 in amino acids: CSVVTGVRPTGELFF. CDR3 nucleotides: TGCAGCGTTGTAACGGGGGTTCGTCCAACCGGGGAGCTGTTTTTT. J is TRBJ2-2 and V is TRBV29-1; the D gene is possibly TRBD2 (6 bases). Looked up from germline, CDR1 is SQVTM and CDR2 is ANQGSEA. The V end lost 4 bases, the J end lost 5 bases, and 17 bases lay between the germline ends. This CDR3 has 15 residues.

The V and J genes are TRBV24-1 and TRBJ1-2, with D unclear. The V gene's germline CDR1 is KGHDR and CDR2 SFDVKD. V lost 5 bases to trimming and J lost 4 bases, with 10 bases between them. This CDR3 comprises 13 residues. For the CDR3, the DNA is TGTGCCACCAGTGCTGCCGGCGTCTATGGCTACACCTTC. It is translated as CATSAAGVYGYTF.

The CDR3 loop is CASSPDWTSRETQYF. The CDR3 nucleotides read TGTGCCAGCAGCCCTGACTGGACTAGCAGGGAGACCCAGTACTTC. The rearrangement links TRBV3-1 to TRBJ2-5; 8 bases map to TRBD2. The CDR3 contains 15 residues. Trimming took 4 bases from V and 5 from J; bases not matched to a gene: 9. Looked up from germline, CDR1 is LGHDT and CDR2 is YNNKEL (reference sequence).

The chain links TRBV6-2 or TRBV6-3 to TRBJ2-5, with TRBD2 matching over 8 bases. This CDR3 is built from 14 residues. V dropped 7 bases and J dropped 5; count of bases not matched to a gene: 9. Germline V gives CDR1 MNHEY, CDR2 SVGEGT. In DNA, the CDR3 is TGTGCCAGCAACCCCCGGGGGGGCCGGGAGACCCAGTACTTC. The encoded protein is CASNPRGGRETQYF.

The J gene is TRBJ2-5, the V gene TRBV21-1; the table calls TRBD1, which could not be checked here. TRBV21-1 constitutes a pseudogene. CDR3 length: 16 amino acids. The DNA for the CDR3 is TGTGCCAGCAGCGTTAAAGAGCCAGCCCCCAGGGAGACCCAGTACTTC. Translating gives CASSVKEPAPRETQYF.

The CDR3 nucleotides read TGTGCCAGCTCACCAGTCTTCCGGGGATACGAGCAGTACGTC. Its protein product is CASSPVFRGYEQYV. V usage is TRBV18 and J usage is TRBJ2-7; TRBD2 might be the D (5 bases). There are 14 residues in the CDR3. CDR1 is KGHSH, CDR2 LQKENI, per germline. Deletions cut 2 bases from V and 4 bases from J, with 12 bases between.

This chain links TRBV29-1 with TRBJ1-2, with unresolved D. The germline V and J ends were trimmed by 7 bases and 9 bases, with 18 bases remaining between them. Germline V gene data show CDR1 as SQVTM and CDR2 as ANQGSEA. This CDR3 is 12 amino acids long. CDR3 sequence reads: CSGISNGGSYTF. The CDR3 DNA follows: TGCAGCGGCATATCCAACGGCGGAAGCTACACCTTC.

The CDR3 spells CASSIQTGRVTF. The CDR3 DNA reads as TGTGCCAGCAGCATTCAGACAGGACGTGTCACCTTC. The chain employs TRBV11-2 and TRBJ1-2, with D possibly matching TRBD1 (6 bases). The CDR3 is 12 amino acids. CDR1 and CDR2 (germline): SGHAT, FQNNGV. The V and J ends lost 5 bases and 13 bases respectively, with 17 bases between them.

This clonotype was seen more than once but under ten times. The CDR3 region has the DNA TGCAGCGTTGCACAGGGGGACGAGCAGTACTTC. Protein product: CSVAQGDEQYF. The rearrangement uses TRBV29-1 and TRBJ2-7, with TRBD1 identical over 8 bases. This CDR3 has 11 residues. Germline CDR1 is SQVTM and CDR2 is ANQGSEA. Trimming cost V 4 bases and J 5 bases; bases outside gene matches: 1.

The V gene is TRBV3-1, the J gene TRBJ2-1; D is ambiguous. V shed 7 bases and J shed 9 bases, with 10 bases lying between them. In germline, CDR1 is LGHDT, CDR2 YNNKEL (reference sequence). This CDR3 region has 11 residues. In nucleotides, the CDR3 is TGTGCCAGCACTCGATGGGGTGAGCAGTTCTTC. This translates into CASTRWGEQFF.

In this sample, this clonotype turned up once. The chain joins TRBV5-1 to TRBJ1-6; possibly TRBD1 for D (5 bases). The length of the CDR3 is 16 residues. The V gene's germline CDR1 is SGHRS and CDR2 YFSETQ. V lost 4 bases, J lost 9 bases, and 20 bases lay in between. The DNA for the CDR3 is TGCGCCAGCAGCCTCGGTCCACAGGCGATCTTTTCACCCCTCCACTTT. This sequence encodes CASSLGPQAIFSPLHF.

The CDR3, as DNA: TGCAGTGCTAGACCTATAGCGGGAGTCGGTAATGAGCAGTTCTTC. It specifies CSARPIAGVGNEQFF. V usage is TRBV20-1 and J usage is TRBJ2-1; TRBD2 matches 9 bases. Germline CDR1 and CDR2: DFQATT and SNEGSKA (reference sequence). This CDR3 has 15 amino acids. V trimming: 2 bases; J trimming: 7 bases; junction bases outside the gene matches: 9.